A single sample is the source of the 9 T cell receptor beta chains below, sequenced in a study of a mutant IDH1 vaccine in newly diagnosed glioma. Time point specified: week 5, during vaccination. Every vaccine dose comprised 300 ug of mutant IDH1 20-mer peptide plus topical imiquimod. Method: immunoSEQ multiplex PCR; TCRdb's copy keeps in-frame clones and lacks some. The table lists about 58,000 clones, under 90% of them singletons, with 6% to 7.5% in the top ten. Which antigens these TCRs recognize remains unknown. The specimen was PBMCs, collected from a glioma patient whose treatment included an IDH1 peptide vaccine. Source of these receptors: a woman between 50 and 59 years old with glioma.

The J gene is TRBJ2-7, the V gene TRBV7-9, with 9 bases fitting TRBD2. The CDR3 contains 15 residues. V dropped 5 bases and J dropped 5; count of bases not matched to a gene: 10. From germline, CDR1 is SEHNR and CDR2 FQNEAQ (reference sequence). CDR3 protein: CASSRMSGTSNEQYF. The CDR3 region has the DNA TGTGCCAGCAGCCGCATGTCCGGGACTAGCAACGAGCAGTACTTC.

V is TRBV6-6 and J is TRBJ2-7; D not resolved. V lost 2 bases and J 7 bases, leaving 9 bases between the germline ends. The CDR3 is 12 amino acids. Germline V CDR1 and CDR2: MNHNY, SVGAGI (reference sequence). CDR3 in DNA: TGTGCCAGCAGTTACGTGGGTCTGGAGCAGTACTTC. As protein: CASSYVGLEQYF.

The chain has TRBV6-1 and TRBJ1-4, with D perhaps TRBD1 (6 bases). Germline-derived CDR1 and CDR2 are MNHNS and SASEGT. This CDR3 has 15 residues. Trimming cost V 5 bases and J 5 bases, with 15 bases left between them. This CDR3 reads CASSRTGSGNEKLFF. Here the CDR3 DNA reads TGTGCCAGCAGTCGTACAGGGTCAGGAAATGAAAAACTGTTTTTT.

The genes are TRBV4-2 and TRBJ2-5, with TRBD2 as a possible D gene (6 bases). Trimming removed 4 bases at V and 7 bases at J, with 10 bases between. CDR3 size: 12 residues. Germline CDR1 and CDR2: LGHNA and YNFKEQ. Here the CDR3 DNA reads TGTGCCAGCAGCCTCGAGGAGGGGACCCAGTACTTC. Protein product: CASSLEEGTQYF.

This CDR3 reads CASSLENTLRGQPQHF. In nucleotides, the CDR3 is TGTGCCAGCAGCTTGGAGAACACTCTGAGGGGTCAGCCCCAGCATTTT. J is TRBJ1-5 and V is TRBV5-6; D possibly corresponds to TRBD1 (5 bases). CDR1 and CDR2 from the germline V gene are SGHDT and YYEEEE. The CDR3 runs to 16 residues. V dropped 0 bases and J dropped 6 bases, with 16 bases sitting between them.

This clone showed up just a few times. This chain joins TRBV13 and TRBJ1-5; D remains unclear. V was trimmed by 0 bases and J by 1 base, leaving 4 bases between them. Germline CDR1 PRHDT, CDR2 FYEKMQ (reference sequence). The CDR3 consists of 14 residues. The CDR3 protein is CASSLGESNQPQHF. The CDR3, as DNA: TGTGCCAGCAGCTTAGGAGAAAGCAATCAGCCCCAGCATTTT.

The V gene is TRBV4-1, the J gene TRBJ1-4; 8 nucleotides match TRBD1. This CDR3 spans 15 amino acids. CDR1 is MGHRA and CDR2 is YSYEKL in the germline V gene. V lost 6 bases to trimming and J lost 4 bases; unmatched junction nucleotides: 7. The CDR3 reads CASRSTGGGNEKLFF. The CDR3 nucleotides are TGCGCCAGCAGAAGTACAGGGGGGGGTAATGAAAAACTGTTTTTT.

There are a few counts of this clone. The chain joins TRBV7-3 to TRBJ1-5, with D unresolved. Per germline, CDR1 SGHTA and CDR2 FQGTGA. CDR3 size: 14 residues. V was pared by 5 bases and J by 2 bases, with 10 bases between. The CDR3 is CASSDRPGNQPQHF. In DNA, the CDR3 is TGTGCCAGCAGCGACCGGCCTGGCAATCAGCCCCAGCATTTT.

A single count supports this clone. V usage is TRBV20-1 and J usage is TRBJ2-7; D gene ambiguous. Germline CDR1 and CDR2: DFQATT and SNEGSKA (reference sequence). This CDR3 comprises 10 residues. The V end lost 5 bases, the J end lost 3 bases, and 5 bases lay between the germline ends. CDR3: CSAGYYEQYF. The CDR3 DNA reads TGCAGTGCTGGATACTACGAGCAGTACTTC.